This is a list of T cell receptor beta chains from one sample in a study of long-term antiretroviral therapy in people with HIV. Sequencing used immunoSEQ multiplex PCR; TCRdb keeps in-frame clones, though not all of them. The profile shows about 16,000 clones, 60% to 80% of them singletons. This specimen consisted of unsorted PBMCs, obtained 1.5 years before starting antiretroviral therapy. These receptors came from a woman in her forties or fifties with HIV. The CDR3 runs from the conserved cysteine through the conserved F or W. A D gene is named only where the DNA matches it firmly. Clone size is given for some rows only: seen once, a few or many times, or a class if the clone is expanded.

J gene: TRBJ2-1
clone size: .
V gene: TRBV29-1
D gene: TRBD2
CDR3 length: 15
CDR3 protein: CSVDFSGAFSREQFF
CDR3 DNA: TGCAGCGTGGATTTTAGCGGGGCCTTCAGCAGGGAGCAGTTCTTC

J gene: TRBJ1-5
clone size: few
V gene: TRBV30
D gene: .
CDR3 length: 13
CDR3 protein: CAWSDTGNQPQHF
CDR3 DNA: TGTGCCTGGAGTGACACAGGGAACCAGCCCCAGCATTTT

J gene: TRBJ2-5
clone size: once
V gene: TRBV6-1
D gene: TRBD1
CDR3 length: 17
CDR3 protein: CASSEGPAWDREETQYF
CDR3 DNA: TGTGCCAGCAGTGAAGGCCCGGCCTGGGACAGGGAAGAGACCCAGTACTTC

J gene: TRBJ1-1
clone size: .
V gene: TRBV12-5
D gene: .
CDR3 length: 15
CDR3 protein: CASGLWGAGNTEAFF
CDR3 DNA: TGTGCTAGTGGTTTGTGGGGCGCTGGGAACACTGAAGCTTTCTTT

J gene: TRBJ1-4
clone size: .
V gene: TRBV2
D gene: TRBD1
CDR3 length: 15
CDR3 protein: CASSEKTRGEEKLFF
CDR3 DNA: TGTGCCAGCAGTGAAAAGACCAGGGGGGAGGAAAAACTGTTTTTT

J gene: TRBJ1-4
clone size: .
V gene: TRBV27
D gene: .
CDR3 length: 13
CDR3 protein: CASGTATNEKLFF
CDR3 DNA: TGTGCCAGCGGGACCGCAACTAATGAAAAACTGTTTTTT

J gene: TRBJ1-4
clone size: .
V gene: TRBV5-1
D gene: .
CDR3 length: 16
CDR3 protein: CASSSVPGRINEKLFF
CDR3 DNA: TGCGCCAGCAGCTCGGTACCGGGACGGATCAATGAAAAACTGTTTTTT

J gene: TRBJ2-1
clone size: once
V gene: TRBV9
D gene: .
CDR3 length: 15
CDR3 protein: CASSDGPTGNNEQFF
CDR3 DNA: TGTGCCAGCAGCGATGGCCCGACAGGAAACAATGAGCAGTTCTTC

J gene: TRBJ1-4
clone size: .
V gene: TRBV7-9
D gene: .
CDR3 length: 17
CDR3 protein: CASSLASSDGHNEKLFF
CDR3 DNA: TGTGCCAGCAGCTTAGCATCCTCGGACGGTCATAATGAAAAACTGTTTTTT

J gene: TRBJ2-3
clone size: .
V gene: TRBV7-9
D gene: TRBD1
CDR3 length: 15
CDR3 protein: CASSWDREYGDTQYF
CDR3 DNA: TGTGCCAGCAGCTGGGACAGAGAGTACGGGGATACGCAGTATTTT

J gene: TRBJ1-2
clone size: few
V gene: TRBV28
D gene: TRBD1
CDR3 length: 15
CDR3 protein: CASSLPGQGDYGYTF
CDR3 DNA: TGTGCCAGCAGTTTACCGGGACAGGGCGACTATGGCTACACCTTC

J gene: TRBJ2-2
clone size: .
V gene: TRBV5-1
D gene: TRBD2
CDR3 length: 15
CDR3 protein: CASSLAAGSVGELFF
CDR3 DNA: TGCGCCAGCAGCTTGGCAGCGGGGTCCGTTGGGGAGCTGTTTTTT

J gene: TRBJ2-2
clone size: .
V gene: TRBV30
D gene: .
CDR3 length: 16
CDR3 protein: CAWSVPVTMATGELFF
CDR3 DNA: TGTGCCTGGAGTGTACCAGTGACGATGGCCACCGGGGAGCTGTTTTTT

J gene: TRBJ2-7
clone size: few
V gene: TRBV27
D gene: .
CDR3 length: 12
CDR3 protein: CASGVGRHEQYF
CDR3 DNA: TGTGCCAGTGGAGTAGGGAGGCACGAGCAGTACTTC

J gene: TRBJ2-6
clone size: medium-sized
V gene: TRBV27
D gene: .
CDR3 length: 17
CDR3 protein: CASSLSTVLSGANVLTF
CDR3 DNA: TGTGCCAGCAGTTTATCGACAGTGCTCTCTGGGGCCAACGTCCTGACTTTC

J gene: TRBJ1-4
clone size: .
V gene: TRBV13
D gene: .
CDR3 length: 14
CDR3 protein: CASSLRDTNEKLFF
CDR3 DNA: TGTGCCAGCAGCCTCCGGGACACTAATGAAAAACTGTTTTTT

J gene: TRBJ1-1
clone size: .
V gene: TRBV6-5
D gene: TRBD1
CDR3 length: 15
CDR3 protein: CASSQQGIGRTEAFF
CDR3 DNA: TGTGCCAGCAGTCAACAGGGGATAGGGCGCACTGAAGCTTTCTTT

J gene: TRBJ1-2
clone size: .
V gene: TRBV30
D gene: .
CDR3 length: 14
CDR3 protein: CAWSGGGNIERYTF
CDR3 DNA: TGTGCCTGGAGTGGCGGGGGGAATATTGAAAGGTACACCTTC

J gene: TRBJ1-5
clone size: .
V gene: TRBV6-5
D gene: TRBD1
CDR3 length: 13
CDR3 protein: CASSFQGAQPQHF
CDR3 DNA: TGTGCCAGCAGTTTCCAGGGGGCTCAGCCCCAGCATTTT

J gene: TRBJ1-3
clone size: .
V gene: TRBV5-5
D gene: .
CDR3 length: 14
CDR3 protein: CASSLDTSGNTIYF
CDR3 DNA: TGTGCCAGCAGCTTGGATACTTCTGGAAACACCATATATTTT

J gene: TRBJ2-1
clone size: once
V gene: TRBV15
D gene: TRBD2
CDR3 length: 18
CDR3 protein: CATSRTSGGVGSYNEQFF
CDR3 DNA: TGTGCCACCAGCAGGACTAGCGGGGGGGTGGGATCCTACAATGAGCAGTTCTTC

J gene: TRBJ2-1
clone size: .
V gene: TRBV12-5
D gene: TRBD2
CDR3 length: 16
CDR3 protein: CASVNQRGGVYNEQFF
CDR3 DNA: TGTGCTAGTGTTAATCAGCGGGGGGGCGTTTACAATGAGCAGTTCTTC

J gene: TRBJ2-3
clone size: once
V gene: TRBV5-1
D gene: .
CDR3 length: 11
CDR3 protein: CASSFRDTQYF
CDR3 DNA: TGCGCCAGCAGCTTCCGAGATACGCAGTATTTT

J gene: TRBJ1-2
clone size: .
V gene: TRBV6-1
D gene: .
CDR3 length: 13
CDR3 protein: CASSDSQADGYTF
CDR3 DNA: TGTGCCAGCAGTGACTCACAGGCGGATGGCTACACCTTC

J gene: TRBJ2-7
clone size: .
V gene: TRBV5-5
D gene: TRBD1
CDR3 length: 15
CDR3 protein: CASSPTRGLSYEQYF
CDR3 DNA: TGTGCCAGCAGCCCTACTAGGGGGCTCTCCTACGAGCAGTACTTC

J gene: TRBJ1-3
clone size: .
V gene: TRBV27
D gene: TRBD1
CDR3 length: 15
CDR3 protein: CASSTLGQGRNTIYF
CDR3 DNA: TGTGCCAGCAGTACCCTAGGACAGGGGAGAAACACCATATATTTT

J gene: TRBJ1-2
clone size: .
V gene: TRBV6-1
D gene: .
CDR3 length: 13
CDR3 protein: CASREGQRDGYTF
CDR3 DNA: TGTGCCAGCAGAGAGGGGCAGCGGGACGGCTACACCTTC

J gene: TRBJ2-2
clone size: .
V gene: TRBV6-5
D gene: TRBD1
CDR3 length: 15
CDR3 protein: CASHRDRGNTGELFF
CDR3 DNA: TGTGCCAGTCACCGGGACAGGGGGAACACCGGGGAGCTGTTTTTT

J gene: TRBJ1-1
clone size: .
V gene: TRBV7-9
D gene: .
CDR3 length: 15
CDR3 protein: CASSSGQGWNTEAFF
CDR3 DNA: TGTGCCAGCAGCTCTGGGCAGGGGTGGAACACTGAAGCTTTCTTT

J gene: TRBJ2-1
clone size: .
V gene: TRBV27
D gene: TRBD2
CDR3 length: 15
CDR3 protein: CASSWVGGKGNEQFF
CDR3 DNA: TGTGCCAGCAGTTGGGTGGGGGGGAAAGGCAATGAGCAGTTCTTC

J gene: TRBJ2-5
clone size: .
V gene: TRBV14
D gene: TRBD2
CDR3 length: 17
CDR3 protein: CASSPLSEAGGQVTQYF
CDR3 DNA: TGTGCCAGCAGCCCCCTTTCGGAAGCGGGGGGGCAGGTGACCCAGTACTTC

J gene: TRBJ2-1
clone size: .
V gene: TRBV11-3
D gene: .
CDR3 length: 15
CDR3 protein: CASSLDRSPYNEQFF
CDR3 DNA: TGTGCCAGCAGCTTAGATCGGAGCCCTTACAATGAGCAGTTCTTC

J gene: TRBJ1-2
clone size: .
V gene: TRBV30
D gene: TRBD1
CDR3 length: 15
CDR3 protein: CAWSAPDRANYGYTF
CDR3 DNA: TGTGCCTGGAGTGCCCCGGACAGGGCTAACTATGGCTACACCTTC

J gene: TRBJ1-6
clone size: .
V gene: TRBV6-1
D gene: TRBD1
CDR3 length: 14
CDR3 protein: CASSNRGTALPLHF
CDR3 DNA: TGTGCCAGCAGTAACCGAGGGACAGCCCTACCCCTCCACTTT

J gene: TRBJ1-5
clone size: once
V gene: TRBV2
D gene: .
CDR3 length: 16
CDR3 protein: CASSESADWGNQPQHF
CDR3 DNA: TGTGCCAGCAGTGAAAGCGCCGATTGGGGCAATCAGCCCCAGCATTTT

J gene: TRBJ2-1
clone size: .
V gene: TRBV27
D gene: .
CDR3 length: 12
CDR3 protein: CASSLQLGEQFF
CDR3 DNA: TGTGCCAGCAGTCTCCAACTAGGTGAGCAGTTCTTC

J gene: TRBJ2-3
clone size: .
V gene: TRBV6-5
D gene: .
CDR3 length: 14
CDR3 protein: CASSYTGSTDTQYF
CDR3 DNA: TGTGCCAGCAGTTACACAGGAAGCACAGATACGCAGTATTTT

J gene: TRBJ2-2
clone size: .
V gene: TRBV5-6
D gene: TRBD1
CDR3 length: 15
CDR3 protein: CASSTGTGGPGELFF
CDR3 DNA: TGTGCCAGCAGCACTGGGACAGGGGGCCCCGGGGAGCTGTTTTTT

J gene: TRBJ2-6
clone size: .
V gene: TRBV30
D gene: .
CDR3 length: 14
CDR3 protein: CAWSPQGRANVLTF
CDR3 DNA: TGTGCCTGGAGTCCCCAGGGCAGGGCCAACGTCCTGACTTTC

J gene: TRBJ1-1
clone size: .
V gene: TRBV7-9
D gene: TRBD1
CDR3 length: 16
CDR3 protein: CASSLDPGQGRTEAFF
CDR3 DNA: TGTGCCAGCAGCTTAGACCCGGGACAGGGGCGGACTGAAGCTTTCTTT